The 10 T cell receptor beta chains below all came from one sample that was sequenced in a study of blood T cell repertoires in COVID-19. Libraries were prepared by immunoSEQ multiplex PCR; TCRdb keeps only in-frame clonotypes and omits some of them. The data hold 200,000 to 250,000 clones, with about 87% observed a single time. Material: PBMCs or T cells enriched from blood (not recorded which). These receptors all come from a woman aged 25-40 years with acute COVID-19.

This clone was counted a few times. V gene TRBV7-2 combines with J gene TRBJ2-1; no clear D gene. The germline V and J ends were trimmed by 1 base and 4 bases, with 5 bases remaining between them. The CDR3 covers 13 residues. The germline V gene encodes CDR1 SGHTA and CDR2 FQGNSA. The CDR3 protein is CASSLERYNEQFF. The CDR3 DNA is TGTGCCAGCAGCTTAGAGAGGTACAATGAGCAGTTCTTC.

The J gene is TRBJ1-5, the V gene TRBV18; D gene uncertain. V gave up 2 bases and J gave up 3 bases, with 11 bases separating them. The CDR3 covers 15 residues. The germline V gene encodes CDR1 KGHSH and CDR2 LQKENI. The CDR3 spells CASSPSETYNQPQHF. The CDR3 DNA sequence: TGTGCCAGCTCACCATCGGAGACTTACAATCAGCCCCAGCATTTT. Variable domain in full (rest from reference TRBV18 and TRBJ1-5): NAGVMQNPRHLVRRRGQEARLRCSPMKGHSHVYWYRQLPEEGLKFMVYLQKENIIDESGMPKERFSAEFPKEGPSILRIQQVVRGDSAAYFCASSPSETYNQPQHFGDGTRLSIL.

The genes are TRBV14 and TRBJ2-7; 8 nucleotides match TRBD1. Germline loops: CDR1 SGHDN, CDR2 FVKESK. This CDR3 has 14 amino acids. The J segment lost 6 bases and the V segment lost 4 bases, leaving 8 bases of the junction unmatched. The CDR3 DNA reads as TGTGCCAGCAGCCTTATAGCGACAGGGGCCGAGCAGTACTTC. It yields the protein CASSLIATGAEQYF.

This clone was seen just once. The rearrangement uses TRBV29-1 and TRBJ1-1; TRBD1 matches at 7 bases. V shed 7 bases and J 0 bases; nucleotides not matched to a gene: 5. The CDR3 runs 13 residues. Per the germline V gene, CDR1 is SQVTM and CDR2 is ANQGSEA. The CDR3 sequence is CSALGTVNTEAFF. In DNA, the CDR3 is TGCAGCGCCCTCGGGACAGTGAACACTGAAGCTTTCTTT.

The chain links TRBV10-2 to TRBJ1-1; the D gene is possibly TRBD1 (5 bases). Germline lookup yields CDR1 WSHSY and CDR2 SAAADI. Trimming stripped 0 bases from V and 3 bases from J, with 14 bases between. The CDR3 extends over 16 amino acids. Here the CDR3 reads CASSESTLDRYTEAFF. The CDR3 DNA sequence: TGCGCCAGCAGTGAGTCGACCCTCGACAGATACACTGAAGCTTTCTTT.

The rearrangement uses TRBV3-1 (or the pseudogene TRBV3-2) and TRBJ2-1; 8 nucleotides align to TRBD2. The CDR3 covers 13 residues. Germline CDR1 LGHDT, CDR2 YNNKEL (reference sequence). V lost 1 base to trimming and J lost 15 bases; unmatched junction nucleotides: 8. The CDR3 spells CASSQAPAGGGFF. Here the CDR3 DNA reads TGTGCCAGCAGCCAAGCGCCCGCGGGGGGCGGGTTCTTC.

This chain links TRBV6-1 with TRBJ1-5; D remains ambiguous. With 3 bases removed from V and 8 bases from J, the gap between germline ends came to 5 bases. In germline, CDR1 is MNHNS, CDR2 SASEGT. CDR3 length equals 11 residues. The CDR3 region is CASSEGEPQHF. In DNA form, the CDR3 reads TGTGCCAGCAGTGAGGGAGAGCCCCAGCATTTT.

The V call is TRBV7-2, the J call TRBJ2-2; D possibly corresponds to TRBD1 (6 bases). V dropped 5 bases and J dropped 4 bases, with 20 bases sitting between them. The CDR3 is 17 residues long. Per germline, CDR1 SGHTA and CDR2 FQGNSA. CDR3 nucleotide sequence: TGTGCCAGCAGCAATGCTGCCGGGACACAGATCACCGGGGAGCTGTTTTTT. It specifies CASSNAAGTQITGELFF. The variable domain in full, with the rest retrieved from reference TRBV7-2 and TRBJ2-2, is GAGVSQSPSNKVTEKGKDVELRCDPISGHTALYWYRQSLGQGLEFLIYFQGNSAPDKSGLPSDRFSAERTGGSVSTLTIQRTQQEDSAVYLCASSNAAGTQITGELFFGEGSRLTVL.

The chain employs TRBV7-8 and TRBJ1-2; TRBD1 might be the D (5 bases). CDR1 SGHVS and CDR2 FQNEAQ come from the germline V gene. The CDR3 is 12 residues long. The V end was cut by 7 bases, the J end by 7 bases, with 13 bases between. The CDR3: CASKGVEFGYTF. In nucleotides, the CDR3 is TGTGCCAGCAAAGGGGTGGAGTTTGGCTACACCTTC.

J is TRBJ2-7 and V is TRBV2; 9 nucleotides match TRBD1. With V trimmed by 5 bases and J by 1 base, 6 bases remained unmatched. This CDR3 is built from 15 residues. CDR1 is SNHLY and CDR2 is FYNNEI in the germline V gene. CDR3 sequence reads: CASSPGQGLSYEQYF. The CDR3 region has the DNA TGTGCCAGCAGTCCGGGACAGGGCCTATCCTACGAGCAGTACTTC.